The sequence of this TCR beta chain was determined in a study of cytomegalovirus exposure and HLA in healthy donors. CDR3 length: 15 residues. J lost 5 bases, V lost 2 bases, and 6 bases had no gene match. Germline CDR1 reads SGHVS; CDR2 reads FQNEAQ. Researchers ran the PCR with 60 Vbeta and 13 Jbeta primers. Sequenced by immunoSEQ multiplex PCR; TCRdb stores in-frame clones only, minus some. The sample table sets out roughly 60,000 clones. This sequence joins TRBV7-8 and TRBJ2-5; 9 bases agree with TRBD1. The material sequenced was PBMCs. The source of this sequence is a woman younger than 30 in good health and CMV-seronegative. CDR3 region: CASSLWAQGAETQYF. The CDR3 DNA sequence: TGTGCCAGCAGCTTATGGGCACAGGGGGCCGAGACCCAGTACTTC.